This T cell receptor (beta chain) is drawn from a study of T cells of healthy individuals. The CDR3 is made up of 14 amino acids. V lost 10 bases and J lost 0, with 13 bases in between. In germline, CDR1 is SEHNR, CDR2 FQNEAQ (reference sequence). TCRdb recomputed calls from the 5' RACE reads with MiXCR, one row per CDR3 protein. In the table there are approximately 100,000 distinct CDR3 sequences, roughly 15% of which are singletons. The chain uses TRBV7-9 and TRBJ1-3, with D unresolved. The TCR originated in a human donor in good health. Here the CDR3 DNA reads TGTGCCATCCGCGACGGAAGCTCTGGAAACACCATATATTTT. The encoded protein is CAIRDGSSGNTIYF.